This T cell receptor (beta chain) was sequenced for a study of blood T cell repertoires in COVID-19 (dated by TCRdb to 2020 to 2022). Background on the whole study: The collaborator samples originated in the United States, Italy and Spain and spanned the acute and convalescent phases of COVID-19. The material from the prospective study consisted of cDNA or gDNA derived from T cells, B-cell-depleted T cells, or PBMCs. The dataset comprised deeply sampled blood TCRbeta repertoires from subjects exposed to, actively infected with, or recovered from COVID-19. The repertoires were released in a freely available public database intended as a resource for research on the immune response to SARS-CoV-2. The samples were drawn from two sources: the first 160 participants of the ongoing ImmuneRACE study, and fewer than 1,500 subjects contributed by 6 global collaborators. Sample metadata almost always included a de-identified subject ID, COVID-19 status, age in years and sex. Where available, HLA class I and class II types were taken from metadata supplied by the sample provider and were not determined by assay-based typing.

The immunoSEQ Assay, a bias-controlled multiplex PCR, was used to amplify TCRbeta CDR3 regions from genomic DNA. The authors' pipeline ran thus. Nucleated cell counts per sample were estimated from amplification of reference gene primers within the assay. To quantify the absolute abundance of each unique TCRbeta CDR3 rearrangement, sequence reads were collapsed and filtered. Productive Simpson clonality was computed per sample as the square root of Simpson's diversity index over productive rearrangements. TCRdb retrieved this table from immuneACCESS and kept in-frame rearrangements only. Not all clones are present; in checked studies, unresolved V genes account for under half, and no reason is known for the remainder. The V and J calls and clone size were taken over from that table, and D and trimming were inferred from the DNA. The sample contains about 140,000 clones, roughly three quarters of them found a single time. The ten largest clones represent 1.9% of the sample.

Each collaborating institution followed its own protocols to collect whole blood in K2EDTA tubes. For TCRbeta analysis, collaborator samples were shipped as frozen whole blood, as isolated PBMCs, or as DNA extracted from either sample type. CDR1 LGHDT and CDR2 YNNKEL were looked up in the germline V gene (reference sequence). Trimming accounts for 4 bases at V and 2 bases at J, while the number of junction bases matched to no gene is 4. Inclusive of the bounding cysteine and phenylalanine, the CDR3 is 15 residues long. Only CDR3 DNA is held: 45 bases, read in frame from base 1. Worth noting for this clone: The antigen it binds to is not known. Per-base qualities were not stored, and no clone one base away is much larger.

The paper as a whole reports these results and caveats: The amount of clinical and demographic metadata varied by source and participant and was provided uncurated.

The sequence came from a woman aged 60-75 years with acute or convalescent COVID-19. The rearrangement combines TRBV3-1 (or the pseudogene TRBV3-2) with TRBJ2-3; 9 bases in the junction line up with TRBD1. The specimen was peripheral blood. For the CDR3, the sequence is CASSLWDRVTDTQYF. The nucleotide sequence is given as TGTGCCAGCAGCCTTTGGGACAGGGTCACAGATACGCAGTATTTT.